Listed below are T cell receptor beta chains from one sample, sequenced in a study of blood T cell repertoires in COVID-19. The method was immunoSEQ multiplex PCR; TCRdb's version includes in-frame clones alone and lacks a portion of them. The table records nearly 110,000 clones, over 55% of them present only once. Source material: peripheral blood. These receptors all stem from a human donor with acute or convalescent COVID-19. The donor label of this sample is uncertain. The conserved cysteine and the conserved F or W are not part of the CDR3 here. Clone sizes are given selectively: once, few, many, or a class where the clone is expanded.

.	TRBV21-1	ASSKEGGLTDNEQF
few	TRBV4-2	ASSQADKISGNTIY
.	TRBV29-1	SVLTVNTEAF
.	TRBV6-5	ASSPTGNSGNTIY
medium-sized	TRBV28	ASSSTSTEAF
few	TRBV9	ASSVATSSGGVTDTQY
few	TRBV29-1	SVRGTGDTGELF
.	TRBV11-1	ASSELSGGQETQY
.	TRBV5-4	ASSQWTGQNYGYT
.	TRBV29-1	SVARGRRLMQETQY
few	TRBV19	ASSIGEYYNSPLH
.	TRBV27	ASSSLLLAKNIQY
few	TRBV28	ASTSKNIQY
.	TRBV5-8	ASSRKGNSPLH
.	TRBV4-1	ASSPPDRGGEQY
.	TRBV3-1/TRBV3-2	ASSQSRGDSGNTIY
few	TRBV5-5	ASSFSQGASGGYT
few	TRBV18	ASSPSRQGARNGYT
.	TRBV6-5	ASTTNSYGYT
.	TRBV5-1	ASSWRGTGTKKTQY
few	TRBV29-1	SVRQGSNSPLH
.	TRBV3-1/TRBV3-2	ASSLNTKTQY
few	TRBV20-1	SAWRSEAF
.	TRBV20-1	SARQGYGYT
few	TRBV5-1	ASSTGGLAGYEQF
.	TRBV9	ASSVFTGGTEAF
.	TRBV7-7	ASSPTQVIQETQY
many	TRBV19	ASSTGQGAQVDYGYT
.	TRBV3-1/TRBV3-2	ASSQEGQKAF
.	TRBV28	ASSFGSRSSYEQY
.	TRBV2	ASKGLAFYEQY
few	TRBV24-1	ATSYRGTDTQY
.	TRBV18	ASSPISGGLSTDTQY
.	TRBV3-1/TRBV3-2	ASSPGTGGSPQH
.	TRBV10-3	AISDPGQAKNIQY
.	TRBV18	ASSPPGQGPSSYEQY
.	TRBV5-1	ASSFDGTENSPLH
.	TRBV28	ASRGTPKVTGNSPLH
.	TRBV25-1	ASSGQGDNSPLH
once	TRBV5-1	ASSLGQPGYEQY
.	TRBV7-2	ASSLVGRGASTDTQY
.	TRBV2	ASSRTGAGELF
.	TRBV5-1	ASSEGQGFDTQY
.	TRBV7-9	ASSARQNSPLH
.	TRBV27	ASRGVQFAEAF
.	TRBV29-1	SVGQGTLNTEAF